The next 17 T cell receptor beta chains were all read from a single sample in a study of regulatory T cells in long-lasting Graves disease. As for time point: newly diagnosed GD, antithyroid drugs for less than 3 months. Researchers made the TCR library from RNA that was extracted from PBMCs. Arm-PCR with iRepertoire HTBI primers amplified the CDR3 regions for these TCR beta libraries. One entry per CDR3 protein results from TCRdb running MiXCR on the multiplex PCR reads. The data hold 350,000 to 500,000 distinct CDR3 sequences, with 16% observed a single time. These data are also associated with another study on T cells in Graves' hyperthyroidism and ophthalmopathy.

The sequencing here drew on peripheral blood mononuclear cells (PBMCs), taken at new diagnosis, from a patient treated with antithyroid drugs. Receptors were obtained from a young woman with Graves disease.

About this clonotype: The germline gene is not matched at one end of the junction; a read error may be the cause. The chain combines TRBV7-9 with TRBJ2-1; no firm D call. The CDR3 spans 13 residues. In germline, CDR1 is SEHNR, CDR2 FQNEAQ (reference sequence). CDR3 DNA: TGTACCAGCAGCCCCGGTTTGGACAATGAGCAGTTCTTC. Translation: CTSSPGLDNEQFF.

The CDR3 bases are TGTGCCAGCAGTTTAGACGTGGGGGGCACAGATACGCAGTATTTT. It codes for CASSLDVGGTDTQYF. This chain joins TRBV28 and TRBJ2-3; D possibly uses TRBD1 or TRBD2 (5 bases each). The CDR3 contains 15 residues. V was cut by 2 bases and J by 1 base, with 10 bases left in between. Germline lookup yields CDR1 MDHEN and CDR2 SYDVKM. The whole variable domain, remainder taken from reference TRBV28 and TRBJ2-3, is DVKVTQSSRYLVKRTGEKVFLECVQDMDHENMFWYRQDPGLGLRLIYFSYDVKMKEKGDIPEGYSVSREKKERFSLILESASTNQTSMYLCASSLDVGGTDTQYFGPGTRLTVL.

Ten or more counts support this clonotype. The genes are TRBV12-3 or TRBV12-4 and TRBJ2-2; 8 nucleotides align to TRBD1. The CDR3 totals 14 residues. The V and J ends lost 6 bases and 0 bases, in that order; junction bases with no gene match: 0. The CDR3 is CASRGQANTGELFF. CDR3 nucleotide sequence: TGTGCCAGCAGGGGACAGGCGAACACCGGGGAGCTGTTTTTT.

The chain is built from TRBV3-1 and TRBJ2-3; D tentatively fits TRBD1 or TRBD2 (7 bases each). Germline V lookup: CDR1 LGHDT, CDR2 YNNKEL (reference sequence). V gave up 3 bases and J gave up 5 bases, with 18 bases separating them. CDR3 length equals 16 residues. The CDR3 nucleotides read TGTGCCAGCAGCCAGGAGGGGGCTAGCGGAAGAGATACGCAGTATTTT. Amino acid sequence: CASSQEGASGRDTQYF.

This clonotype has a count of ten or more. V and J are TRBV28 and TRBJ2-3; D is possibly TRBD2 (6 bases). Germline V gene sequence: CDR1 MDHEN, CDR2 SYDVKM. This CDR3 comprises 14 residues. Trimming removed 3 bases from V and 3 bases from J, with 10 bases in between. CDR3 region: CASSFGGETDTQYF. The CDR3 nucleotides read TGTGCCAGCAGTTTTGGAGGGGAAACAGATACGCAGTATTTT.

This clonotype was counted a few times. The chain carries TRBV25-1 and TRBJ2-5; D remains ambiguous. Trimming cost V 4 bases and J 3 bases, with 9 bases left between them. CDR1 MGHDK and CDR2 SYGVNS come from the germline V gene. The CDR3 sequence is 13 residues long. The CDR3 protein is CASSALREETQYF. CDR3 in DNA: TGTGCCAGCAGTGCGCTTAGGGAAGAGACCCAGTACTTC.

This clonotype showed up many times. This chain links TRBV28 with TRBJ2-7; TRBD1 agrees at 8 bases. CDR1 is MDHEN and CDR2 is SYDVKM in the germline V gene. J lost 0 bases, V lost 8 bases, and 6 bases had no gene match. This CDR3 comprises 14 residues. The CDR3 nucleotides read TGTGCCAGCCGTGGGACAGGTCTCTCCTACGAGCAGTACTTC. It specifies CASRGTGLSYEQYF. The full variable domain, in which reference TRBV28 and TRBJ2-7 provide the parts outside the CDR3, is DVKVTQSSRYLVKRTGEKVFLECVQDMDHENMFWYRQDPGLGLRLIYFSYDVKMKEKGDIPEGYSVSREKKERFSLILESASTNQTSMYLCASRGTGLSYEQYFGPGTRLTVT.

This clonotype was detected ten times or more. CDR3 nucleotides: TGCAGCGTTGAAGACCCGAACACTGAAGCTTTCTTT. Residues: CSVEDPNTEAFF. This chain links TRBV29-1 with TRBJ1-1; unclear D gene. The CDR3 is 12 residues long. Trimming cost V 0 bases and J 1 base, with 3 bases left between them. CDR1 is SQVTM and CDR2 is ANQGSEA in the germline V gene.

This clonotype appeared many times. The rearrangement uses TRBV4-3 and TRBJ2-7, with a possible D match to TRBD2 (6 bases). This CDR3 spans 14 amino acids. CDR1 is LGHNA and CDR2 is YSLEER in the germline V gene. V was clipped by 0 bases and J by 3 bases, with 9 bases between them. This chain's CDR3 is CASSQDMGGYEQYF. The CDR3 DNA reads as TGCGCCAGCAGCCAAGATATGGGAGGCTACGAGCAGTACTTC.

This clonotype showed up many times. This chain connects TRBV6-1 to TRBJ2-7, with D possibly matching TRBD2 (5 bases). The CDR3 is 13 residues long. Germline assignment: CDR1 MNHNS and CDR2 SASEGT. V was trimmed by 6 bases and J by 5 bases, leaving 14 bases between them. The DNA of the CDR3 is TGTGCCAGCAGAGGATCTGGGAGAAACGAGCAGTACTTC. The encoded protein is CASRGSGRNEQYF.

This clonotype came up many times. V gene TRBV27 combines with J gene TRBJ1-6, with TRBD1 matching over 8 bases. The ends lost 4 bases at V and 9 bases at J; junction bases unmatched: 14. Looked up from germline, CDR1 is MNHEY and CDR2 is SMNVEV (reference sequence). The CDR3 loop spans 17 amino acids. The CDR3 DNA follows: TGTGCCAGCAGTTACCTCTTCCCGACAGGGGAGATTTCACCCCTCCACTTT. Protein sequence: CASSYLFPTGEISPLHF.

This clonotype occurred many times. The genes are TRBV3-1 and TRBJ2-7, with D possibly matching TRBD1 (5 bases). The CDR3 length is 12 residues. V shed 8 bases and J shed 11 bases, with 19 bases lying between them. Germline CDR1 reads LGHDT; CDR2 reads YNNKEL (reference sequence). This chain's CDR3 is CASSRQWGTKYF. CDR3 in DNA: TGTGCCAGCTCCCGACAATGGGGCACGAAGTACTTC.

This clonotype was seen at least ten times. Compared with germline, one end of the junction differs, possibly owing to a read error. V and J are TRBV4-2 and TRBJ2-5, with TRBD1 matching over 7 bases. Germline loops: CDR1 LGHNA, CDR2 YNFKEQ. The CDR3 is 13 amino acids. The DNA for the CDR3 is TGTGCCAGCAGTCAAGACAGGGTGGAGACCCAGTACTTC. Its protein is CASSQDRVETQYF.

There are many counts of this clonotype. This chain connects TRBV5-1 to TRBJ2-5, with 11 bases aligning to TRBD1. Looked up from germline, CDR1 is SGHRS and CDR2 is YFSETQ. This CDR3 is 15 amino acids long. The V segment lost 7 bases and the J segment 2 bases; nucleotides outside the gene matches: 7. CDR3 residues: CASGQGQGEQETQYF. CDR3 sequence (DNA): TGCGCCAGCGGACAGGGACAGGGGGAACAAGAGACCCAGTACTTC. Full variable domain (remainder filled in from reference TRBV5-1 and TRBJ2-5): KAGVTQTPRYLIKTRGQQVTLSCSPISGHRSVSWYQQTPGQGLQFLFEYFSETQRNKGNFPGRFSGRQFSNSRSEMNVSTLELGDSALYLCASGQGQGEQETQYFGPGTRLLVL.

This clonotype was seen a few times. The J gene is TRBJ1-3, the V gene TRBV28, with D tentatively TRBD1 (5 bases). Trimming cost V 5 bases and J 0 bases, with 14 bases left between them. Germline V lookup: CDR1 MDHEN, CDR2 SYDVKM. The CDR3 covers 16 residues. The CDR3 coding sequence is TGTGCCAGCAGTCCCTGGGGGTCGTTCTCTGGAAACACCATATATTTT. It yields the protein CASSPWGSFSGNTIYF.

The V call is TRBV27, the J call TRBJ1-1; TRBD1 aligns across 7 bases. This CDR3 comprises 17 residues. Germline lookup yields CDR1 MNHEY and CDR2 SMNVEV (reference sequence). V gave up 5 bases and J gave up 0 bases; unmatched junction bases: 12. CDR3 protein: CASSSYRDSVMNTEAFF. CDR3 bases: TGTGCCAGCAGTAGTTACCGGGACAGCGTTATGAACACTGAAGCTTTCTTT.

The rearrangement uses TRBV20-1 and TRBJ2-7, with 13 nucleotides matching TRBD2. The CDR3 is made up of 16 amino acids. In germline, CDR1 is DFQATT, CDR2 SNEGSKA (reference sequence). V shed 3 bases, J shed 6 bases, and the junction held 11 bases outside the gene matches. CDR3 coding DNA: TGCAGTGCTAGCCCCCCGACTAGCGGGAGGAGGGGCGAGCAGTACTTC. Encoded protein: CSASPPTSGRRGEQYF.